The clone carrying this TCR beta chain was picked up a small number of times. In TCRdb, the RT-PCR reads were re-called with MiXCR into one record per CDR3 protein. The sample records roughly 960,000 distinct CDR3 sequences, approximately 18% being singletons. CDR3 length equals 13 residues. Trimming removed 8 bases at V and 5 bases at J, with 16 bases between. Germline values: CDR1 GTSNPN, CDR2 SVGIG (reference sequence). The data were taken from a study of patients and donors after allogeneic stem cell transplantation. The chain joins TRBV30 to TRBJ2-1; D not resolved. This TCR came from a human donor who was either an allogeneic HSCT recipient or a stem cell or donor lymphocyte infusion donor (not recorded which). It is not recorded whose cells these are; they may come from a transplant donor. Sequencing was done on a sample of blood, either unsorted or a sorted T cell fraction (not recorded which). CDR3 sequence reads: CASTLWKDNEQFF. The CDR3 DNA follows: TGTGCCAGCACCCTCTGGAAGGACAATGAGCAGTTCTTC.